The rows below give T cell receptor beta chains drawn from one sample of a study of breast tumors, draining lymph nodes, adjacent tissues. TCRdb ran MiXCR on the multiplex PCR reads and lists one entry per CDR3 protein. This sample has under 350,000 distinct CDR3 sequences, with 30% to 35% found just once. The sample taken for sequencing was axillary lymph node tissue. All receptors come from a female donor with breast cancer. Some clones in this sample may be carry-over from other donors' samples. Each CDR3 is given with its conserved first and last residue. A D gene is named only where the DNA matches it firmly. The size entry is marked missing in some rows and otherwise reads once, few, many or a size class.

V	J	size	D	length	CDR3	DNA
TRBV10-3	TRBJ2-3	many	TRBD1	19	CAISESKPGQGALTDTQYF	TGTGCCATCAGTGAGTCGAAACCGGGACAGGGGGCGCTTACAGATACGCAGTATTTT
TRBV28	TRBJ2-7	.	TRBD2	15	CASRTPSGSSYEQYF	TGTGCCAGCAGGACTCCAAGCGGGAGTTCGTACGAGCAGTACTTC
TRBV14	TRBJ2-2	.	.	14	CASSQLVMSGELFF	TGTGCCAGCAGCCAACTGGTGATGTCCGGGGAGCTGTTTTTT
TRBV18	TRBJ1-2	.	.	16	CASSPTADNANYGYTF	TGTGCCAGCTCACCAACGGCTGACAACGCTAACTATGGCTACACCTTC
TRBV4-2	TRBJ2-5	many	.	14	CASSQTGTLETQYF	TGTGCCAGCAGCCAGACCGGGACACTGGAGACCCAGTACTTC
TRBV20-1	TRBJ2-5	many	.	14	CSAGRGGERETQYF	TGCAGTGCGGGCAGGGGGGGGGAAAGAGAGACCCAGTACTTC
TRBV2	TRBJ2-6	many	.	17	CATILGAESAGANVLTF	TGTGCCACCATCTTGGGGGCGGAGTCCGCTGGGGCCAACGTCCTGACTTTC
TRBV6-1	TRBJ2-1	.	TRBD2	15	CASRLSGRGNNEQFF	TGTGCCAGCAGGCTTAGCGGGAGGGGGAACAATGAGCAGTTCTTC
TRBV18	TRBJ1-2	.	.	12	CASSPGDNGYTF	TGTGCCAGCTCACCGGGGGACAATGGCTACACCTTC
TRBV28	TRBJ2-3	.	.	13	CASSTEGTDTQYF	TGTGCCAGCAGTACCGAGGGCACAGATACGCAGTATTTT
TRBV2	TRBJ1-2	many	TRBD1	15	CASSEARDSFYGYTF	TGTGCCAGCAGTGAAGCGCGGGACAGCTTCTATGGCTACACCTTC
TRBV11-2	TRBJ2-2	.	TRBD2	16	CASSLALAGGTGELFF	TGTGCCAGCAGCTTAGCTCTAGCGGGAGGCACCGGGGAGCTGTTTTTT
TRBV29-1	TRBJ1-2	many	TRBD1	12	CSGNRGDYGYTF	TGCAGCGGTAACAGGGGTGACTATGGCTACACCTTC
TRBV7-2	TRBJ2-2	many	TRBD1	16	CASSTFATGGTGELFF	TGTGCCAGCAGCACCTTTGCAACAGGGGGCACCGGGGAGCTGTTTTTT
TRBV20-1	TRBJ2-4	.	.	13	CSARERTENIQYF	TGCAGTGCTAGAGAAAGGACAGAAAACATTCAGTACTTC
TRBV5-5	TRBJ1-2	.	.	11	CASSLELGYTF	TGTGCCAGCAGCTTGGAGCTAGGCTACACCTTC
TRBV9	TRBJ2-7	few	TRBD2	17	CASSVAGLAGEASEQYF	TGTGCCAGCAGCGTAGCCGGCCTAGCGGGAGAAGCCTCCGAGCAGTACTTC
TRBV10-3	TRBJ1-1	.	.	14	CAIRGGGEGTEAFF	TGTGCCATCAGGGGGGGGGGGGAAGGCACTGAAGCTTTCTTT
TRBV6-2/TRBV6-3	TRBJ2-7	few	TRBD2	16	CASSYSGPSGSYEQYF	TGTGCCAGCAGTTACTCGGGTCCTAGCGGGAGCTACGAGCAGTACTTC
TRBV11-2	TRBJ2-7	.	.	15	CASSSTRRVIYEQYF	TGTGCCAGCAGCTCAACCCGACGGGTTATCTACGAGCAGTACTTC
TRBV5-1	TRBJ2-1	.	.	14	CASSLEGTANEQFF	TGCGCCAGCAGCTTGGAGGGGACCGCCAACGAGCAGTTCTTC
TRBV18	TRBJ1-5	.	.	14	CASSPSRGNQPQHF	TGTGCCAGCTCGCCCAGTCGGGGAAATCAGCCCCAGCATTTT
TRBV5-4	TRBJ1-2	.	.	13	CASQADPNYGYTF	TGTGCCAGCCAGGCAGATCCTAACTATGGCTACACCTTC
TRBV30	TRBJ2-7	many	.	12	CAWSKVVGEQYF	TGTGCCTGGAGTAAGGTGGTGGGCGAGCAGTACTTC
TRBV5-1	TRBJ2-3	many	.	16	CASSLEAATSTDTQYF	TGCGCCAGCAGCTTGGAGGCCGCTACTAGCACAGATACGCAGTATTTT
TRBV29-1	TRBJ2-3	once	TRBD2	15	CSVTGLAGSTDTQYF	TGCAGCGTCACGGGACTAGCGGGTAGCACAGATACGCAGTATTTT
TRBV20-1	TRBJ2-7	many	.	14	CSARTEGWSYEQYF	TGCAGTGCCAGGACAGAGGGGTGGTCCTACGAGCAGTACTTC
TRBV10-3	TRBJ2-2	many	TRBD2	18	CAISEPAGVSWNTGELFF	TGTGCCATCAGTGAGCCAGCGGGAGTATCGTGGAACACCGGGGAGCTGTTTTTT
TRBV11-2	TRBJ1-5	.	TRBD1	15	CASSEGAYSNQPQRF	TGTGCCAGCTCAGAGGGGGCTTATAGCAATCAGCCCCAGCGTTTT
TRBV9	TRBJ2-5	many	.	15	CASSVGGSGQETQYF	TGTGCCAGCAGCGTAGGAGGCAGCGGCCAAGAGACCCAGTACTTC
TRBV10-3	TRBJ1-2	.	.	15	CAISGGKEDNYGYTF	TGTGCCATCAGTGGCGGGAAAGAAGATAACTATGGCTACACCTTC
TRBV2	TRBJ2-3	.	.	15	CASSDQGVIADTQYF	TGTGCCAGCAGTGATCAGGGAGTCATCGCAGACACGCAGTATTTT
TRBV10-2	TRBJ2-7	many	.	13	CASRDPVIYEQYF	TGCGCCAGCAGGGACCCAGTAATCTACGAGCAGTACTTC
TRBV4-1	TRBJ1-1	.	TRBD1	17	CASRPLDRAGRDTEAFF	TGCGCCAGCAGACCCCTTGACAGGGCTGGAAGGGACACTGAAGCTTTCTTT
TRBV11-3	TRBJ2-3	many	.	14	CASSLDDHTHTQYF	TGTGCCAGCAGCTTAGACGACCACACTCATACGCAGTATTTT
TRBV6-6	TRBJ1-6	many	TRBD1	16	CASSSQTGVSGSPLHF	TGTGCCAGCAGTTCCCAGACAGGGGTGTCGGGATCACCCCTCCACTTT
TRBV6-6	TRBJ2-7	few	TRBD1	13	CASRPRQGNEQYF	TGTGCCAGCAGACCGAGACAGGGGAACGAGCAGTACTTC
TRBV9	TRBJ2-5	many	TRBD1	17	CASSAGPTGGVQETQYF	TGTGCCAGCAGCGCAGGACCGACAGGGGGAGTACAAGAGACCCAGTACTTC
TRBV20-1	TRBJ2-5	many	TRBD2	16	CSARDPVAGTERAQYF	TGCAGTGCTAGAGATCCCGTAGCGGGAACAGAGAGGGCCCAGTACTTC
TRBV7-9	TRBJ2-3	.	TRBD2	15	CASSRGLAGYNEQYF	TGTGCCAGCAGCCGCGGACTAGCTGGCTACAATGAGCAGTATTTT
TRBV10-2	TRBJ2-4	many	.	13	CATAWGGGNIQYF	TGCGCCACCGCCTGGGGCGGAGGGAACATTCAGTACTTC
TRBV7-3	TRBJ2-1	many	.	14	CASSKGGTTSVQFF	TGTGCCAGCAGCAAAGGGGGGACTACGAGCGTGCAGTTCTTC
TRBV4-1	TRBJ2-5	many	.	16	CASSPTGASGKETQYF	TGCGCCAGCAGCCCAACGGGGGCTAGCGGAAAAGAGACCCAGTACTTC
TRBV7-3	TRBJ2-2	many	TRBD2	16	CASSSPGLAGAGELFF	TGTGCCAGCAGCTCACCGGGACTAGCGGGAGCCGGGGAGCTGTTTTTT
TRBV28	TRBJ2-1	.	TRBD2	15	CASRPGLAGGNEQFF	TGTGCCAGCAGACCTGGACTAGCGGGAGGCAATGAGCAGTTCTTC
TRBV12-3/TRBV12-4	TRBJ2-3	many	.	14	CASSSDSPPDTQYF	TGTGCCAGCAGTTCGGACAGCCCCCCAGATACGCAGTATTTT
TRBV5-4	TRBJ2-3	many	.	14	CASKARIATDTQYF	TGTGCCAGCAAGGCACGGATCGCCACAGATACGCAGTATTTT
TRBV29-1	TRBJ2-1	many	TRBD2	20	CSVECSGTSCPRGSYNEQFF	TGCAGCGTTGAATGCTCCGGGACTAGTTGCCCAAGGGGCTCCTACAATGAGCAGTTCTTC
TRBV5-1	TRBJ2-5	.	.	13	CTSSLGLQETQYF	TGCACCAGCAGCTTGGGACTTCAAGAGACCCAGTACTTC
TRBV24-1	TRBJ1-5	many	.	12	CATSAPNQPQHF	TGTGCCACCAGTGCTCCCAATCAGCCCCAGCATTTT
TRBV24-1	TRBJ2-4	.	TRBD1	20	CATSEPGQGRRVGAKNIQYF	TGTGCCACCAGTGAACCCGGACAGGGGAGACGGGTTGGGGCCAAAAACATTCAGTACTTC
TRBV20-1	TRBJ2-1	many	TRBD2	14	CSASGASGINEQFF	TGCAGTGCTAGTGGGGCTAGCGGGATCAATGAGCAGTTCTTC
TRBV19	TRBJ1-2	many	TRBD1	15	CASRPQDRGSYGYTF	TGTGCCAGTAGACCACAAGACAGGGGCTCTTATGGCTACACCTTC
TRBV11-2	TRBJ2-3	many	.	16	CASSLDRPGTTDTQYF	TGTGCCAGCAGCTTAGATCGTCCGGGGACCACAGATACGCAGTATTTT
TRBV7-2	TRBJ2-5	many	.	14	CASSFMGSQETQYF	TGTGCCAGCAGCTTTATGGGTTCACAAGAGACCCAGTACTTC
TRBV27	TRBJ1-6	.	TRBD1	14	CASSGTGYNSPLHF	TGTGCCAGCAGTGGGACAGGTTATAATTCACCCCTCCACTTT
TRBV4-3	TRBJ2-1	many	TRBD2	16	CASSQGLANTYNEQFF	TGCGCCAGCAGCCAAGGACTAGCGAATACCTACAATGAGCAGTTCTTC
TRBV9	TRBJ1-1	few	.	15	CASSVEGDWNTEAFF	TGTGCCAGCAGCGTAGAGGGGGATTGGAACACTGAAGCTTTCTTT
TRBV20-1	TRBJ2-2	.	.	16	CSASPIRSSSTGELFF	TGCAGCGCTAGCCCCATCAGGAGTAGTAGCACCGGGGAGCTGTTTTTT